This is a list of T cell receptor beta chains from one sample in a study of blood T cell repertoires in COVID-19. This table comes from immunoSEQ multiplex PCR, and its TCRdb copy is limited to in-frame clones, with some not included. The sample has 60,000 to 80,000 clones, roughly 80% seen once. What was sequenced was PBMCs or T cells enriched from blood (not recorded which). The receptors derive from a woman aged 40-49 years with acute COVID-19. CDR3s include the opening cysteine and the closing phenylalanine or tryptophan. The D gene is left open where the match is weak. Clone size appears in some rows only: once, few, many, or a class for an expanded clone.

d_call: TRBD1; j_call: TRBJ2-3; v_call: TRBV7-2; clone_size: few; cdr3_nt: TGTGCCAGCAGCCCAGGGGGTTATAGGGGGTCCACAGATACGCAGTATTTT; cdr3_aa: CASSPGGYRGSTDTQYF
d_call: NA; j_call: TRBJ2-5; v_call: TRBV5-1; clone_size: NA; cdr3_nt: TGCGCCAGCAGCTTGGGGTCGACAGGCTTGGGAGAGACCCAGTACTTC; cdr3_aa: CASSLGSTGLGETQYF
d_call: TRBD1; j_call: TRBJ1-5; v_call: TRBV18; clone_size: NA; cdr3_nt: TGTGCCAGCTCACCAGGGCAGGGGGCGGGTCAGCCCCAGCATTTT; cdr3_aa: CASSPGQGAGQPQHF
d_call: NA; j_call: TRBJ2-2; v_call: TRBV11-1; clone_size: NA; cdr3_nt: TGTGCCAGCAGCTTGTCACTCACCGGGGAGCTGTTTTTT; cdr3_aa: CASSLSLTGELFF
d_call: NA; j_call: TRBJ2-1; v_call: TRBV29-1; clone_size: once; cdr3_nt: TGCAGCGTTGGTAGTACGAGCTCCTACAATGAGCAGTTCTTC; cdr3_aa: CSVGSTSSYNEQFF
d_call: NA; j_call: TRBJ1-1; v_call: TRBV19; clone_size: NA; cdr3_nt: TGTGCCAGTAGTATCCCTCTGAACACTGAAGCTTTCTTT; cdr3_aa: CASSIPLNTEAFF
d_call: TRBD1; j_call: TRBJ2-5; v_call: TRBV3-1/TRBV3-2; clone_size: NA; cdr3_nt: TGTGCCAGCAGCCAAGCTATCTGGGGACAGGGGAAAGAGACCCAGTACTTC; cdr3_aa: CASSQAIWGQGKETQYF
d_call: TRBD1; j_call: TRBJ2-6; v_call: TRBV28; clone_size: once; cdr3_nt: TGTGCCAGCAGTCAACAGGGGACTGGGGCCAACGTCCTGACTTTC; cdr3_aa: CASSQQGTGANVLTF
d_call: NA; j_call: TRBJ1-2; v_call: TRBV27; clone_size: NA; cdr3_nt: TGTGCCAGCAGTTTTAGGGGCGATGGCTACACCTTC; cdr3_aa: CASSFRGDGYTF
d_call: NA; j_call: TRBJ2-7; v_call: TRBV5-1; clone_size: NA; cdr3_nt: TGCGCCAGCAGCCCAACCTCCGGTACCCCCTACGAGCAGTACTTC; cdr3_aa: CASSPTSGTPYEQYF
d_call: TRBD1; j_call: TRBJ1-1; v_call: TRBV11-2; clone_size: few; cdr3_nt: TGTGCCAGCAACAGGGGACGGTACACTGAAGCTTTCTTT; cdr3_aa: CASNRGRYTEAFF
d_call: NA; j_call: TRBJ1-5; v_call: TRBV18; clone_size: few; cdr3_nt: TGTGCCAGCTCGCCAGAGGAAGGCGGGTCCCAGCATTTT; cdr3_aa: CASSPEEGGSQHF
d_call: NA; j_call: TRBJ2-5; v_call: TRBV5-8; clone_size: few; cdr3_nt: TGTGCCAGCAGCTTCCTCCAAGAGACCCAGTACTTC; cdr3_aa: CASSFLQETQYF
d_call: NA; j_call: TRBJ2-1; v_call: TRBV7-9; clone_size: NA; cdr3_nt: TGTGCCAGCAGCTCTGGCTTGGGGGCCCCTGGGAATGAGCAGTTCTTC; cdr3_aa: CASSSGLGAPGNEQFF
d_call: TRBD1; j_call: TRBJ2-1; v_call: TRBV27; clone_size: NA; cdr3_nt: TGTGCCAGCAGAACGGACAGGGTAAAGTTCTTC; cdr3_aa: CASRTDRVKFF
d_call: NA; j_call: TRBJ2-3; v_call: TRBV5-1; clone_size: NA; cdr3_nt: TGCGCCAGCAGCCCCTACGGAGATACGCAGTATTTT; cdr3_aa: CASSPYGDTQYF
d_call: TRBD1; j_call: TRBJ1-1; v_call: TRBV23-1; clone_size: NA; cdr3_nt: TGCGCCAGCAGTCAATTGGGACAGGTTTTCTCGAACACTGAAGCTTTCTTT; cdr3_aa: CASSQLGQVFSNTEAFF
d_call: NA; j_call: TRBJ2-6; v_call: TRBV4-1; clone_size: NA; cdr3_nt: TGCGCCAGCAGCCAAGAGGCCGCCAGCCTCAGGGCGGGGGCCAACGTCCTGACTTTC; cdr3_aa: CASSQEAASLRAGANVLTF
d_call: NA; j_call: TRBJ2-7; v_call: TRBV7-6; clone_size: NA; cdr3_nt: TGTGCCAGCAGCTTAGAAGGGGCCACCTACGAGCAGTACTTC; cdr3_aa: CASSLEGATYEQYF
d_call: NA; j_call: TRBJ1-3; v_call: TRBV4-2; clone_size: few; cdr3_nt: TGTGCCAGCAGCCAAGATAGACAGAGTGGGAACACCATATATTTT; cdr3_aa: CASSQDRQSGNTIYF
d_call: TRBD1; j_call: TRBJ2-1; v_call: TRBV3-1/TRBV3-2; clone_size: NA; cdr3_nt: TGTGCCAGCAGCCGGGACAGGCCCTATCGCGAGCAGTTCTTC; cdr3_aa: CASSRDRPYREQFF